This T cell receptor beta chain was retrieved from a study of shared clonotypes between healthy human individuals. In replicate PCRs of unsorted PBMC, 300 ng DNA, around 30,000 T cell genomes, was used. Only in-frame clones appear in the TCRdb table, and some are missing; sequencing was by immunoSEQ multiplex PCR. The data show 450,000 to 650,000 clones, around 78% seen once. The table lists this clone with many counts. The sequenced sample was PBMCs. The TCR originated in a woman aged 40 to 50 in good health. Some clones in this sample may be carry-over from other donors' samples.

DNA of the CDR3: TGTGCCACCTCCCCCCCGGGTAACTATGGCTACACCTTC. This encodes CATSPPGNYGYTF. This chain links TRBV6-5 with TRBJ1-2; D remains ambiguous. Per germline, CDR1 MNHEY and CDR2 SVGAGI. This CDR3 is built from 13 residues. Trimming cost V 10 bases and J 1 base, with 13 bases left between them.